This T cell receptor (beta chain) appears in the sequencing data of a study of T cell repertoires in cytomegalovirus infection. As to this clonotype: What it recognizes is unknown.

V trimming: 0 bases; J trimming: 5 bases; junction bases outside the gene matches: 5. Germline V gene sequence: CDR1 MNHEY, CDR2 SVGAGI. The CDR3 loop spans 16 amino acids. TCRdb passed the reads through MiXCR, listing each CDR3 protein once. The sample lists approximately 71,000 distinct CDR3 sequences; 20% to 25% were seen once. This receptor was obtained from a human donor in good health (CMV status not recorded). Some clones in this sample may be carry-over from other donors' samples. The chain employs TRBV6-5 and TRBJ2-2, with TRBD2 matching over 8 bases. Sequencing was performed on CD8+ T cells from cultured PBMCs, taken from culture after CMV antigen stimulation. CDR3 DNA: TGTGCCAGCAGTTACTCTTTCGGGGGGGAAACCGGGGAGCTGTTTTTT. It codes for CASSYSFGGETGELFF.